The TCR beta chain described here comes from a study of molecular identifiers for immune sequencing clone quantification. Making the bulk TCR libraries relied on previously described methods and listed TCR primers. TCRdb re-called the PCR reads through MiXCR, storing one row per CDR3 protein. Seen here are hundreds of thousands of distinct CDR3 sequences, 25% observed once, and the top ten hold roughly 0.83%. V lost 0 bases and J lost 5, with 11 bases in between. The CDR3 is made up of 14 amino acids. Germline CDR1 and CDR2: SGDLS and YYNGEE. The genes are TRBV9 and TRBJ1-1; D not certain. The source is a human donor in good health. Some libraries in this study had Jurkat cell RNA spiked in. Sequencing was performed on naive CD8+ T cells from blood, with Jurkat cell RNA spiked in. Subset described: FACS-sorted CD8+CD4-CCR7+CD45RA+ naive T cells. The CDR3 nucleotides are TGTGCCAGCAGCGTAGAGGCAGAGGGTACTGAAGCTTTCTTT. The encoded protein is CASSVEAEGTEAFF.